This T cell receptor beta chain was identified during a study of cytomegalovirus exposure and HLA in healthy donors. Overall study findings and caveats: CMV antigen specificity of three CMV-associated chains was confirmed in vitro.

Germline CDR1 and CDR2: LGHNT and FRNRAP. This CDR3 comprises 19 residues. Trimming cost V 2 bases and J 3 bases; bases outside gene matches: 17. Produced via immunoSEQ multiplex PCR; TCRdb's table is partial and in-frame only. Among 130,000 or so clones listed, 85% to 90% were seen once. Of note for this clone: Antigen unknown.

The roughly 120-subject validation cohort, separate from the roughly 700-subject first cohort, included the donors. The receptor was derived from a young man in good health and CMV-seronegative. The sequenced material came from PBMCs. The rearrangement links TRBV12-5 to TRBJ2-7, with TRBD1 identical over 9 bases. CDR3 nucleotide sequence: TGTGCTAGTGGTTTGACAGGGGGCCGTGGGGTGGGTAGAGGCTACGAGCAGTACTTC. Its translation: CASGLTGGRGVGRGYEQYF.